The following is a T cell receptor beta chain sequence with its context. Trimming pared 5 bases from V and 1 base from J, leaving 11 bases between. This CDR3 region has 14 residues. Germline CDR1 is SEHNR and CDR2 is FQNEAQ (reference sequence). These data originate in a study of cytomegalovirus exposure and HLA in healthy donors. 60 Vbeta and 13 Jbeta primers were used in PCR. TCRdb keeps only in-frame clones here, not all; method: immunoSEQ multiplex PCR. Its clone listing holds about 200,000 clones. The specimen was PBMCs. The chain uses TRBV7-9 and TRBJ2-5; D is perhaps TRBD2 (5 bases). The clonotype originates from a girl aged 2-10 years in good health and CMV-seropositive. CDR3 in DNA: TGTGCCAGCAGCCCGCGGGCAGCCCAAGAGACCCAGTACTTC. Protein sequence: CASSPRAAQETQYF.